The next 31 T cell receptor beta chains were all read from a single sample in a study of cytomegalovirus exposure and HLA in healthy donors (dated by TCRdb to about 2017). Receptor libraries were prepared by the immunoSEQ multiplex PCR assay. For the multiplex PCR, a mixture combining 60 forward primers for TCR Vbeta segments and 13 reverse primers for TCR Jbeta segments was used. TCRdb took this table from immuneACCESS and kept in-frame rearrangements with V and J called. Such tables lack part of the clones; where checked against another copy, unresolved V genes explain under half of the gap, and the rest is unexplained. The table for this sample lists approximately 170,000 clones; roughly 73% of them were counted only once. The top ten clonotypes cover over 4.5% of the sample. Sequencing was performed on PBMCs. The receptors originated from a male donor in good health and CMV-seronegative.

This chain connects TRBV6-5 to TRBJ2-7; 10 bases line up with TRBD2. The CDR3 sequence is 13 residues long. CDR1 is MNHEY, CDR2 SVGAGI, per germline. The V segment lost 10 bases and the J segment 5 bases; nucleotides outside the gene matches: 8. The CDR3 loop reads CATGSGGAHEQYF. CDR3 nucleotide sequence: TGTGCCACTGGGAGCGGGGGGGCCCACGAGCAGTACTTC.

J is TRBJ2-7 and V is TRBV5-6; D possibly corresponds to TRBD2 (5 bases). The CDR3 contains 13 residues. Looked up from germline, CDR1 is SGHDT and CDR2 is YYEEEE. Trimming removed 4 bases at V and 4 bases at J, with 12 bases between. The chain's CDR3 is CASSGSGGYEQYF. The CDR3 region has the DNA TGTGCCAGCAGCGGGAGCGGCGGATACGAGCAGTACTTC.

This clone occurred a few times. Here the CDR3 DNA reads TGTGCCAGCAGCTTTCCACGACAGCCTAATGGCTACACCTTC. Residues: CASSFPRQPNGYTF. The chain couples TRBV5-4 to TRBJ1-2; the D gene is possibly TRBD1 (5 bases). V was pared by 2 bases and J by 6 bases, with 14 bases between. Germline CDR1 is SGHNT and CDR2 is YYREEE (reference sequence). This CDR3 has 14 amino acids.

This rearrangement joins TRBV6-1 to TRBJ2-7; TRBD2 agrees at 9 bases. V was pared by 6 bases and J by 5 bases, with 11 bases of the junction left unmatched. The CDR3 is 15 residues long. Germline CDR1 and CDR2: MNHNS and SASEGT. CDR3: CASSLPGTSFHEQYF. The CDR3, as DNA: TGTGCCAGCAGCCTGCCCGGGACTAGCTTCCACGAGCAGTACTTC.

This clone appeared once. The chain uses TRBV7-9 and TRBJ2-1; 7 bases map to TRBD2. V lost 8 bases and J lost 6; bases outside the gene matches: 13. CDR3 length: 15 amino acids. In germline, CDR1 is SEHNR, CDR2 FQNEAQ (reference sequence). DNA of the CDR3: TGTGCCAGCGACCCCGGTAGAGTAGCGGGCAATGAGCAGTTCTTC. Translating gives CASDPGRVAGNEQFF.

This clone was seen ten or more times. This sequence joins TRBV2 and TRBJ2-5, with 12 bases lining up with TRBD2. The germline V gene has CDR1 SNHLY and CDR2 FYNNEI. CDR3 size: 15 residues. Unmatched junction bases numbered 8, after V lost 7 bases and J lost 5 bases. The CDR3, as DNA: TGTGCCAGCAATCTCCTAGCGGGGGGGCAGGAGACCCAGTACTTC. It encodes CASNLLAGGQETQYF.

The rearrangement joins TRBV7-9 to TRBJ2-7; the match to TRBD2 covers 8 bases. J lost 3 bases, V lost 5 bases, and 12 bases had no gene match. CDR1 is SEHNR and CDR2 is FQNEAQ in the germline V gene (reference sequence). This CDR3 comprises 16 residues. CDR3 sequence: CASSPPPPSGHYEQYF. DNA of the CDR3: TGTGCCAGCAGCCCCCCCCCACCTAGCGGGCACTACGAGCAGTACTTC.

V and J are TRBV2 and TRBJ1-5; 7 nucleotides match TRBD1. J lost 0 bases, V lost 6 bases, and 2 bases had no gene match. Germline CDR1 SNHLY, CDR2 FYNNEI. This CDR3 comprises 14 residues. CDR3 sequence reads: CASSDRVSNQPQHF. As DNA, the CDR3 is TGTGCCAGCAGCGACAGGGTTAGCAATCAGCCCCAGCATTTT.

The V and J genes are TRBV6-4 and TRBJ2-1; D gene ambiguous. The germline CDR1 and CDR2 sequences are MRHNA and SNTAGT. Trimming pared 5 bases from V and 4 bases from J, leaving 9 bases between. This CDR3 spans 13 amino acids. CDR3 nucleotides: TGTGCCAGCAGTCCAACTACATACAATGAGCAGTTCTTC. It specifies CASSPTTYNEQFF.

The count of this clone is one. The rearrangement links TRBV19 to TRBJ1-1; TRBD1 might be the D (6 bases). Germline V lookup: CDR1 LNHDA, CDR2 SQIVND (reference sequence). The CDR3 length is 15 residues. The ends were cut back, 10 bases at V and 2 bases at J, with 20 bases in the middle. The CDR3 spells CATLPQQGINTEAFF. CDR3 DNA sequence: TGTGCCACCCTGCCCCAACAGGGAATAAACACTGAAGCTTTCTTT.

This rearrangement joins TRBV6-5 to TRBJ2-7; D is perhaps TRBD1 (5 bases). The CDR3 is 14 residues long. Trimming cost V 3 bases and J 5 bases, with 14 bases left between them. Germline V lookup: CDR1 MNHEY, CDR2 SVGAGI. Here the CDR3 DNA reads TGTGCCAGCAGTTATGGTTACGACAGCAACGAGCAGTACTTC. Encoded protein: CASSYGYDSNEQYF.

This clone was picked up one time. This chain uses TRBV7-2 with TRBJ2-2, with D possibly being TRBD1 (6 bases). The CDR3 has 14 amino acids. Germline V gene lookup returns CDR1 SGHTA and CDR2 FQGNSA. The ends were cut back, 6 bases at V and 3 bases at J, with 11 bases in the middle. The CDR3 DNA sequence: TGTGCCAGCAGTTCAAGGACAGACACCGGGGAGCTGTTTTTT. Translating it yields CASSSRTDTGELFF.

The genes are TRBV7-9 and TRBJ2-7; D might be TRBD1 (6 bases). Trimming pared 3 bases from V and 0 bases from J, leaving 12 bases between. Germline V CDR1 and CDR2: SEHNR, FQNEAQ (reference sequence). The CDR3 covers 15 residues. CDR3 DNA: TGTGCCAGCAGCTTCATCACAGGGCACTCCTACGAGCAGTACTTC. Translation: CASSFITGHSYEQYF.

The V call is TRBV23-1, the J call TRBJ2-7; 9 bases match TRBD1. TRBV23-1 is an open reading frame whose function is uncertain. The CDR3 has 15 residues. The junction had 11 bases not matched to a gene; V was cut back by 6 bases and J by 5 bases. This chain's CDR3 is CASSPLRDRADEQYF. CDR3 nucleotides: TGCGCCAGCAGCCCCCTCCGGGACAGGGCCGACGAGCAGTACTTC.

This rearrangement joins TRBV5-1 to TRBJ2-5; D perhaps matches TRBD1 (5 bases). Between the trimmed V and J ends, which lost 5 bases and 2 bases, there was a span of 10 bases. Germline-derived CDR1 and CDR2 are SGHRS and YFSETQ. The length of the CDR3 is 13 residues. The CDR3 DNA follows: TGCGCCAGCAGGATAGGGGAACAAGAGACCCAGTACTTC. It codes for CASRIGEQETQYF.

This clone was recorded a few times. V gene TRBV11-2 combines with J gene TRBJ2-3, with 8 bases identical to TRBD2. The V segment lost 4 bases and the J segment 0 bases; nucleotides outside the gene matches: 0. Germline loops: CDR1 SGHAT, CDR2 FQNNGV. The CDR3 totals 14 residues. The CDR3 is CASSSGGSTDTQYF. The DNA for the CDR3 is TGTGCCAGCAGCTCGGGAGGGAGCACAGATACGCAGTATTTT.

The CDR3 loop is CASSHLGLGGYEQYF. As DNA, the CDR3 is TGTGCCAGCAGTCACCTCGGACTGGGGGGCTACGAGCAGTACTTC. The V gene is TRBV27, the J gene TRBJ2-7; D possibly corresponds to TRBD2 (6 bases). V gave up 5 bases and J gave up 3 bases, with 17 bases separating them. The CDR3 is 15 residues long. The germline V gene encodes CDR1 MNHEY and CDR2 SMNVEV (reference sequence).

This clone was counted only a few times. The rearrangement joins TRBV5-6 to TRBJ2-7; D is possibly TRBD2 (5 bases). The CDR3 is 12 residues long. CDR1 and CDR2 (germline): SGHDT, YYEEEE. The V gene lost 2 bases and the J gene lost 7 bases, with 10 bases spanning the gap. The CDR3 loop is CASSFTGNEQYF. CDR3 coding DNA: TGTGCCAGCAGCTTCACCGGGAATGAGCAGTACTTC.

About this clone: Other DNA sequences of this sample code for an identical CDR3. V and J are TRBV5-1 and TRBJ2-1, with TRBD2 matching over 7 bases. CDR1 and CDR2 from the germline V gene are SGHRS and YFSETQ. CDR3 length: 15 residues. V lost 2 bases and J lost 0; bases outside the gene matches: 2. In DNA form, the CDR3 reads TGCGCCAGCAGCTTAGGCGGGAGCTCCTACAATGAGCAGTTCTTC. Protein: CASSLGGSSYNEQFF.

Turning to this clone: This CDR3 is also generated by other DNA sequences in the sample. J is TRBJ1-4 and V is TRBV5-4, with 7 bases identical to TRBD1. Trimming removed 2 bases from V and 2 bases from J; junction bases left unmatched: 0. The CDR3 is 14 amino acids. Germline loops: CDR1 SGHNT, CDR2 YYREEE (reference sequence). This CDR3 reads CASSLQGTNEKLFF. In nucleotides, the CDR3 is TGTGCCAGCAGCTTACAGGGGACTAATGAAAAACTGTTTTTT.

V usage is TRBV28 and J usage is TRBJ2-7; D unclear. V lost 6 bases, J lost 2 bases, and 11 bases lay in between. The CDR3 length is 13 residues. Germline V gene lookup returns CDR1 MDHEN and CDR2 SYDVKM. CDR3 amino acids: CASSRPEPYEQYF. Written as DNA, the CDR3 is TGTGCCAGCAGCCGACCGGAGCCCTACGAGCAGTACTTC.

The V call is TRBV19, the J call TRBJ2-1, with D perhaps TRBD2 (6 bases). CDR3 length: 15 residues. Trimming cost V 3 bases and J 7 bases, with 16 bases left between them. Germline values: CDR1 LNHDA, CDR2 SQIVND (reference sequence). In DNA, the CDR3 is TGTGCCAGTAGTATTTTATCCGGGAGCTCGAATGAGCAGTTCTTC. Protein product: CASSILSGSSNEQFF.

The genes are TRBV5-1 and TRBJ2-3, with TRBD2 matching over 8 bases. CDR1 and CDR2 (germline): SGHRS, YFSETQ. Trimming at V came to 0 bases and at J to 4 bases, leaving 7 bases not matched to a gene. CDR3 length equals 16 residues. In DNA, the CDR3 is TGCGCCAGCAGCTTGGAGCCGGGGGGGTCCGCAGATACGCAGTATTTT. Translation: CASSLEPGGSADTQYF. Based on the CDR3 plus reference TRBV5-1 and TRBJ2-3, the full variable domain is KAGVTQTPRYLIKTRGQQVTLSCSPISGHRSVSWYQQTPGQGLQFLFEYFSETQRNKGNFPGRFSGRQFSNSRSEMNVSTLELGDSALYLCASSLEPGGSADTQYFGPGTRLTVL.

The CDR3 coding sequence is TGTGCCAGCAGCTCTCGAGGGACTAACACCGGGGAGCTGTTTTTT. Protein product: CASSSRGTNTGELFF. The gene calls are TRBV7-2 and TRBJ2-2; D possibly corresponds to TRBD2 (6 bases). The CDR3 has 15 amino acids. With 4 bases removed from V and 2 bases from J, the gap between germline ends came to 11 bases. Germline V lookup: CDR1 SGHTA, CDR2 FQGNSA.

The chain links TRBV10-3 to TRBJ1-2, with TRBD1 as a possible D gene (5 bases). The CDR3 is 12 residues long. CDR1 is ENHRY, CDR2 SYGVKD, per germline. V lost 6 bases, J lost 8 bases, and 13 bases lay in between. DNA of the CDR3: TGTGCCATCAGGGACAACTTCGGGGGCTACACCTTC. Protein product: CAIRDNFGGYTF.

This chain links TRBV6-5 with TRBJ2-2; D might be TRBD1 (6 bases). V was shortened by 6 bases and J by 2 bases, with 13 bases between the two germline ends. Germline CDR1 MNHEY, CDR2 SVGAGI. The CDR3 loop spans 15 amino acids. The CDR3 reads CASSPGTSNTGELFF. CDR3 sequence (DNA): TGTGCCAGCAGCCCCGGGACATCTAACACCGGGGAGCTGTTTTTT.

V gene TRBV5-8 combines with J gene TRBJ1-2; 7 bases map to TRBD1. Trimming removed 4 bases from V and 5 bases from J; junction bases left unmatched: 8. The CDR3 covers 14 residues. In germline, CDR1 is SGHTS, CDR2 YDEGEE. The CDR3 bases are TGTGCCAGCAGCGATGTAGACAGGGCGTATGGCTACACCTTC. This gives the protein CASSDVDRAYGYTF.

V gene TRBV13 combines with J gene TRBJ1-3, with unresolved D. Trimming pared 5 bases from V and 0 bases from J, leaving 11 bases between. Germline-derived CDR1 and CDR2 are PRHDT and FYEKMQ (reference sequence). The CDR3 is 15 residues long. CDR3 sequence: CASSPRTGSGNTIYF. The CDR3 region has the DNA TGTGCCAGCAGCCCCCGTACGGGCTCTGGAAACACCATATATTTT. The variable domain in full, completed from reference TRBV13 and TRBJ1-3, reads AAGVIQSPRHLIKEKRETATLKCYPIPRHDTVYWYQQGPGQDPQFLISFYEKMQSDKGSIPDRFSAQQFSDYHSELNMSSLELGDSALYFCASSPRTGSGNTIYFGEGSWLTVV.

The chain recombines TRBV7-2 with TRBJ1-4; D may be TRBD1 (6 bases). In germline, CDR1 is SGHTA, CDR2 FQGNSA. CDR3 size: 13 residues. V dropped 5 bases and J dropped 8 bases, with 12 bases sitting between them. The CDR3 bases are TGTGCCAGCAGCAAAAGGCAGGGGGAAAAACTGTTTTTT. This sequence encodes CASSKRQGEKLFF.

The J gene is TRBJ1-1, the V gene TRBV12-5; D not resolved. Trimming removed 0 bases from V and 8 bases from J, with 13 bases in between. CDR3 length: 14 residues. Germline V gene sequence: CDR1 LGHNT, CDR2 FRNRAP. The CDR3 sequence: CASGLVTRGQEAFF. Here the CDR3 DNA reads TGTGCTAGTGGTTTGGTAACCCGGGGTCAGGAAGCTTTCTTT.

This clone appeared a few times. The V and J genes are TRBV30 and TRBJ2-1, with D unclear. Germline lookup yields CDR1 GTSNPN and CDR2 SVGIG (reference sequence). This CDR3 comprises 15 residues. Trimming left V 4 bases short and J 0 bases short, with 13 bases between. The CDR3: CAWKKSHNSYNEQFF. In DNA, the CDR3 is TGTGCCTGGAAAAAGAGCCATAACTCCTACAATGAGCAGTTCTTC.